Shown below are 10 T cell receptor beta chains from a single sample sequenced in a study of graft-versus-host responses after intestinal transplantation. Clones were read by immunoSEQ multiplex PCR, and TCRdb kept only the in-frame ones, dropping some. This table has some 62,000 clones, approximately 90% appearing once. No antigen has been assigned to these receptors. Sequenced material: unstimulated CD8+ T cells sorted from spleen or lymph node cells, taken before transplant. All receptors come from a human donor who was the organ donor for an intestinal transplant.

This clone was counted a single time. The rearrangement links TRBV6-1 to TRBJ2-7; tentative D call: TRBD1 (5 bases). Germline loops: CDR1 MNHNS, CDR2 SASEGT. Trimming took off 8 bases at V and 2 bases at J, with 10 bases between the two ends. This CDR3 region has 12 residues. The CDR3 reads CASGQVAYEQYF. The CDR3 coding sequence is TGTGCCAGCGGACAAGTAGCCTACGAGCAGTACTTC.

The rearrangement links TRBV27 to TRBJ2-1; 8 positions agree with TRBD2. From germline, CDR1 is MNHEY and CDR2 SMNVEV (reference sequence). V lost 3 bases and J lost 9; bases outside the gene matches: 25. The CDR3 spans 20 residues. The CDR3 bases are TGTGCCAGCAGTTTTGGGTCCAGCGGGAGAGCTAAAGGGCCATACGGTGAGCAGTTCTTC. This translates into CASSFGSSGRAKGPYGEQFF.

The V call is TRBV6-5, the J call TRBJ2-3, with D perhaps matching TRBD1 (5 bases). V lost 0 bases to trimming and J lost 2 bases, with 12 bases between them. Germline-derived CDR1 and CDR2 are MNHEY and SVGAGI. The CDR3 covers 16 residues. The CDR3: CASSYSTEPYTDTQYF. In nucleotides, the CDR3 is TGTGCCAGCAGTTACTCGACAGAGCCTTACACAGATACGCAGTATTTT.

The gene calls are TRBV25-1 and TRBJ2-1; 9 bases line up with TRBD2. Trimming at V came to 4 bases and at J to 7 bases, leaving 11 bases not matched to a gene. The CDR3 spans 16 residues. Germline lookup yields CDR1 MGHDK and CDR2 SYGVNS. This CDR3 is CASSVEAGGYFNEQFF. CDR3 DNA sequence: TGTGCCAGCAGTGTAGAAGCGGGAGGCTATTTTAATGAGCAGTTCTTC. The whole variable domain, remainder taken from reference TRBV25-1 and TRBJ2-1, is EADIYQTPRYLVIGTGKKITLECSQTMGHDKMYWYQQDPGMELHLIHYSYGVNSTEKGDLSSESTVSRIRTEHFPLTLESARPSHTSQYLCASSVEAGGYFNEQFFGPGTRLTVL.

The rearrangement uses TRBV7-3 and TRBJ2-5; perhaps TRBD2 as D (6 bases). Per germline, CDR1 SGHTA and CDR2 FQGTGA. The CDR3 length is 13 residues. Trimming left V 3 bases short and J 3 bases short, with 8 bases between. This chain's CDR3 is CASSLPGEETQYF. DNA of the CDR3: TGTGCCAGCAGCTTGCCGGGGGAAGAGACCCAGTACTTC.

The V and J genes are TRBV30 and TRBJ2-2, with D possibly being TRBD1 (5 bases). Between the trimmed V and J ends, which lost 2 bases and 4 bases, there was a span of 8 bases. The CDR3 consists of 13 residues. The germline V gene has CDR1 GTSNPN and CDR2 SVGIG (reference sequence). DNA of the CDR3: TGTGCCTGGAGTACAGGAGCCACCGGGGAGCTGTTTTTT. This gives the protein CAWSTGATGELFF. Using reference TRBV30 and TRBJ2-2 for the parts outside the CDR3, the full variable domain is SQTIHQWPATLVQPVGSPLSLECTVEGTSNPNLYWYRQAAGRGLQLLFYSVGIGQISSEVPQNLSASRPQDRQFILSSKKLLLSDSGFYLCAWSTGATGELFFGEGSRLTVL.

J is TRBJ2-5 and V is TRBV19, with D maybe TRBD1 (5 bases). This CDR3 contains 14 residues. Germline loops: CDR1 LNHDA, CDR2 SQIVND (reference sequence). V lost 5 bases and J lost 3, with 13 bases in between. The CDR3 DNA sequence: TGTGCCAGTAGTCCGACAGAAGGCAAAGAGACCCAGTACTTC. Protein: CASSPTEGKETQYF. The variable domain in full, completed from reference TRBV19 and TRBJ2-5, reads DGGITQSPKYLFRKEGQNVTLSCEQNLNHDAMYWYRQDPGQGLRLIYYSQIVNDFQKGDIAEGYSVSREKKESFPLTVTSAQKNPTAFYLCASSPTEGKETQYFGPGTRLLVL.

This clone showed up just once. The chain links TRBV5-1 to TRBJ1-1; the match to TRBD1 covers 8 bases. This CDR3 region has 17 residues. Germline V gene data show CDR1 as SGHRS and CDR2 as YFSETQ. V lost 2 bases, J lost 5 bases, and 14 bases stayed unmatched. CDR3 nucleotide sequence: TGCGCCAGCAGCTTATGGAACAGGGGGGAATTCCGAACTGAAGCTTTCTTT. As protein: CASSLWNRGEFRTEAFF.

This chain joins TRBV6-6 and TRBJ1-3; perhaps TRBD1 as D (5 bases). V was clipped by 8 bases and J by 0 bases, with 14 bases between them. CDR1 and CDR2 (germline): MNHNY, SVGAGI (reference sequence). CDR3 length: 15 amino acids. CDR3 coding DNA: TGTGCCAGCCTGGCAGGGTCTACCTCTGGAAACACCATATATTTT. It codes for CASLAGSTSGNTIYF.

This chain uses TRBV28 with TRBJ2-2; D remains unclear. Germline V gene data show CDR1 as MDHEN and CDR2 as SYDVKM. Deletions cut 3 bases from V and 1 base from J, with 6 bases between. The length of the CDR3 is 14 residues. CDR3 sequence: CASSFIGNTGELFF. CDR3 DNA: TGTGCCAGCAGTTTTATCGGGAACACCGGGGAGCTGTTTTTT.